A selection of T cell receptor beta chains follows, all from one sample in a study of CD8 T cells in Susac syndrome. TCRdb ran MiXCR on the immunoSEQ multiplex PCR reads and lists one entry per CDR3 protein. Of 180,000 or so distinct CDR3 sequences listed, 90% to 95% are singletons. The sample was CD4+ T cells from PBMCs. All receptors come from a human donor in good health. Both conserved end residues are part of each CDR3. D genes are given only for firm matches. Clone size, where shown, is once, few, many, or a class for clones that have expanded.

>-|-|TRBV20-1|TRBJ1-6
TGCAGTGCTTCTACCGACAGTATCAATTCACCCCTCCACTTT
CSASTDSINSPLHF
>-|-|TRBV5-1|TRBJ1-1
TGCGCCAGCAGCTTGCGTGGGGGTTCTCCAGGGGATAATGAAGCTTTCTTT
CASSLRGGSPGDNEAFF
>-|-|TRBV29-1|TRBJ2-5
TGCAGCGTTGAAGAGAGCGTGACCCAGTACTTC
CSVEESVTQYF
>TRBD2|-|TRBV5-4|TRBJ2-3
TGTGCCATCGGCGAGGGAGGGATCGCCACAGATACGCAGTATTTT
CAIGEGGIATDTQYF
>-|-|TRBV9|TRBJ2-5
TGTGCCAGCAGCGTAGGGTCCGAGGGACCCCAGTACTTC
CASSVGSEGPQYF
>TRBD1|-|TRBV20-1|TRBJ1-6
TGCAGTGCCCAGACAGGGGCTAATTCACCCCTCCACTTT
CSAQTGANSPLHF
>-|-|TRBV4-2|TRBJ1-2
TGTGCCAGCAGCCCTGGGGCGGATCGAGGCTACACCTTC
CASSPGADRGYTF
>TRBD2|-|TRBV5-4|TRBJ2-1
TGTGCCAGCGGGGGACTAGCGAGAAATGAGCAGTTCTTC
CASGGLARNEQFF
>TRBD2|once|TRBV29-1|TRBJ2-5
TGCAGCGTCCTTCGGGGGGAAGGAGAGACCCAGTACTTC
CSVLRGEGETQYF
>-|once|TRBV3-1|TRBJ2-3
TGTGCCAGCAGTCGCAGGGATGCAACGCAGTATTTT
CASSRRDATQYF
>-|-|TRBV18|TRBJ1-1
TGTGCCAGCTCACAGGGGCAGGGTGGCACTGAAGCTTTCTTT
CASSQGQGGTEAFF
>-|-|TRBV29-1|TRBJ1-2
TGCAGCGCTGCGCTGGGCAGCGGCTATGGCTACACCTTC
CSAALGSGYGYTF
>TRBD1|-|TRBV7-9|TRBJ1-5
TGTGCCAGCAGCTTAGATCAGGGGGGGGATCAGCCCCAGCATTTT
CASSLDQGGDQPQHF
>-|-|TRBV6-5|TRBJ2-5
TGTGCCAGCAGTTACTCGTCAGGGGTAGGGACCCAGTACTTC
CASSYSSGVGTQYF
>TRBD2|-|TRBV29-1|TRBJ2-2
TGCAGCGTAGCGGGGAGGGATGCCGGGGAGCTGTTTTTT
CSVAGRDAGELFF
>-|-|TRBV5-1|TRBJ1-5
TGCGCCAGCAGCTTGGGAACTGGGGGGATTCAGCCCCAGCATTTT
CASSLGTGGIQPQHF
>-|-|TRBV25-1|TRBJ1-2
TGTGCCAGCGGGAACAGTCATGGCTACACCTTC
CASGNSHGYTF
>-|-|TRBV6-5|TRBJ2-2
TGTGCCAGCAGTGGGGGGACTGTTCGAACCGGGGAGCTGTTTTTT
CASSGGTVRTGELFF
>TRBD1|-|TRBV5-1|TRBJ1-6
TGCGCCAGCAGCGAGGGACAGGGTAGTTCACCCCTCCACTTT
CASSEGQGSSPLHF
>TRBD2|once|TRBV6-5|TRBJ2-5
TGTGCCAGCATGGCGGGGGGGCCTGGGACCCAGTACTTC
CASMAGGPGTQYF
>-|once|TRBV28|TRBJ1-1
TGTGCCAGCACTCACAGGGCAACTGAAGCTTTCTTT
CASTHRATEAFF
>TRBD2|-|TRBV20-1|TRBJ2-1
TGCAGTGCTAGACTAGCGGGGCGGCACAATGAGCAGTTCTTC
CSARLAGRHNEQFF
>-|-|TRBV20-1|TRBJ2-7
TGCAGTGCTACTAGACAGGTTCAGGGCTACGAGCAGTACTTC
CSATRQVQGYEQYF
>-|-|TRBV29-1|TRBJ2-3
TGCAGCGTTGTGATAGGATCTTCCACAGATACGCAGTATTTT
CSVVIGSSTDTQYF
>TRBD1|-|TRBV9|TRBJ2-1
TGTGCCAGCAGCCTGGGACAGGGGGTAGGCAATGAGCAGTTCTTC
CASSLGQGVGNEQFF
>-|-|TRBV4-2|TRBJ1-5
TGTGCCAGCAGCCAAGACCTGGGAAGGGGCAATCAGCCCCAGCATTTT
CASSQDLGRGNQPQHF
>-|once|TRBV20-1|TRBJ1-1
TGCAGTGCTAGATCGGGACACGACACTGAAGCTTTCTTT
CSARSGHDTEAFF
>-|-|TRBV3-1|TRBJ2-5
TGTGCCAGCAGCGCTGGACTGAAAGAGACCCAGTACTTC
CASSAGLKETQYF
>-|-|TRBV4-3|TRBJ1-4
TGCGCCAGCAGCCAAGCCGGGAATAGTGGAAAACTGTTTTTT
CASSQAGNSGKLFF
>TRBD1|-|TRBV7-9|TRBJ2-7
TGTGCCAGCAGCTTTCTCCCCCTCCGGGACAGGGGCTACGAGCAGTACTTC
CASSFLPLRDRGYEQYF
>-|-|TRBV3-1|TRBJ2-1
TGTGCCAGCAGCCTCGGGACTCCATATGATGAGCAGTTCTTC
CASSLGTPYDEQFF
>-|-|TRBV7-8|TRBJ2-7
TGTGCCAGCAGCTTAGTAGGTGGGACCTACGAGCAGTACTTC
CASSLVGGTYEQYF
>-|once|TRBV30|TRBJ1-3
TGTGCCAGCGGGACCGGAGGAGGAAACACCATATATTTT
CASGTGGGNTIYF
>-|-|TRBV7-9|TRBJ2-1
TGTGCCAGCAGCTTAAGTCTAGATCTTCCGGGTGAGCAGTTCTTC
CASSLSLDLPGEQFF
>TRBD1|-|TRBV5-1|TRBJ2-7
TGCGCCAGCAGCCCGGGACAGGGCAACACCCACGAGCAGTACTTC
CASSPGQGNTHEQYF
>TRBD1|-|TRBV18|TRBJ1-2
TGTGCCAGCTCACCAGGGACAGGACTGCAGGGAGGCTACACCTTC
CASSPGTGLQGGYTF
>-|-|TRBV29-1|TRBJ2-3
TGCAGCGTTGAAGCGATGGGGGGTGTAGATACGCAGTATTTT
CSVEAMGGVDTQYF
>TRBD1|-|TRBV7-8|TRBJ2-7
TGTGCCAGCAGCTCCCAGACAGGGAGTAGCGAGCAGTACTTC
CASSSQTGSSEQYF
>-|-|TRBV12-3/TRBV12-4|TRBJ2-6
TGTGCCAGTACAGGGTTCAGCTCTGGGGCCAACGTCCTGACTTTC
CASTGFSSGANVLTF
>-|-|TRBV3-1|TRBJ1-2
TGTGCCAGCAGCCAACTGAACCCCGGGGCTAATGGCTACACCTTC
CASSQLNPGANGYTF
>TRBD2|once|TRBV7-8|TRBJ2-3
TGTGCCAGCAGCTTAGTACTAGCGGGGGTGGGTGATACGCAGTATTTT
CASSLVLAGVGDTQYF
>TRBD1|-|TRBV2|TRBJ1-2
TGTGCCAGCAGAGCGACAGGGGGCCCATATGGCTACACCTTC
CASRATGGPYGYTF
>-|-|TRBV20-1|TRBJ1-1
TGCAGTGCTAGAGTGGCAGGGTCGAACACTGAAGCTTTCTTT
CSARVAGSNTEAFF
>TRBD1|-|TRBV5-1|TRBJ2-1
TGCGCCAGCAGCCGCGGGACAGGGGGCATCTACAATGAGCAGTTCTTC
CASSRGTGGIYNEQFF
>-|-|TRBV9|TRBJ2-1
TGTGCCAGCAGCGTATTTGTGGGGGACAATGAGCAGTTCTTC
CASSVFVGDNEQFF
>-|once|TRBV24-1|TRBJ2-1
TGTGCCACCAGTGATCAGACAGCAAACTACAATGAGCAGTTCTTC
CATSDQTANYNEQFF